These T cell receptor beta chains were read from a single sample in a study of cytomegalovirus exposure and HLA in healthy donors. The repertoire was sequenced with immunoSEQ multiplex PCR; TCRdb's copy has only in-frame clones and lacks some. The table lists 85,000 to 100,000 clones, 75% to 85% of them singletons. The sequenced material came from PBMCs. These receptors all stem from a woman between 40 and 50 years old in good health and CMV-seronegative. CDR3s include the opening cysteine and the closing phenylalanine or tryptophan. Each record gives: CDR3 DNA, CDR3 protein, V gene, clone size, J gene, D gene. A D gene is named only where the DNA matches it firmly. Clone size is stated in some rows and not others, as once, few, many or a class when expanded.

TGTGCCAGCAATGACCACTACAGGGGGAATGAGCAGTTCTTC,CASNDHYRGNEQFF,TRBV28,NA,TRBJ2-1,TRBD1
TGCGCCAGCAGGGCCGCCCAGGGTGGCTACACCTTC,CASRAAQGGYTF,TRBV5-1,NA,TRBJ1-2,NA
TGTGCCAGCAAGGTTGGGACAACCTATGGCTACACCTTC,CASKVGTTYGYTF,TRBV2,NA,TRBJ1-2,NA
TGTGCCAGCAGTCAGGACTCTGGGGCCAACGTCCTGACTTTC,CASSQDSGANVLTF,TRBV6-4,NA,TRBJ2-6,NA
TGCGCCAGCAACAACAGGGCCGGGGAGCTGTTTTTT,CASNNRAGELFF,TRBV5-1,once,TRBJ2-2,NA
TGTGCCAGCAGCTTAGTTACGGGGGGGAGAGATACGCAGTATTTT,CASSLVTGGRDTQYF,TRBV11-2,NA,TRBJ2-3,TRBD2
TGTGCCAGCAGTTACTCGCCGGGAAGCTACGAGCAGTACTTC,CASSYSPGSYEQYF,TRBV6-5,NA,TRBJ2-7,NA
TGTGCCAGCAGCACGTTTCGTGAGACAGATACGCAGTATTTT,CASSTFRETDTQYF,TRBV7-9,NA,TRBJ2-3,NA
TGTGCCAGCAGCTTAGAACGACAGATACACAATGAGCAGTTCTTC,CASSLERQIHNEQFF,TRBV11-2,NA,TRBJ2-1,NA
TGTGCCAGTAGTTTCCAGGTACTTATGAACACTGAAGCTTTCTTT,CASSFQVLMNTEAFF,TRBV19,NA,TRBJ1-1,NA
TGTGCCAGCAGGGGACAGGGGGGAAATCAGCCCCAGCATTTT,CASRGQGGNQPQHF,TRBV2,NA,TRBJ1-5,TRBD1
TGCGCCAGCAGCTTCCGGGGTCGGGACACTGAAGCTTTCTTT,CASSFRGRDTEAFF,TRBV4-1,few,TRBJ1-1,NA
TGCGCCAGCAGCCATCGAAATGTGTACAGCTATGGCTACACCTTC,CASSHRNVYSYGYTF,TRBV4-3,NA,TRBJ1-2,NA
TGTGCCAGCAGCCAAGATCCCGGGAATGAGCAGTTCTTC,CASSQDPGNEQFF,TRBV4-2,NA,TRBJ2-1,NA
TGTGCCAGCAGCGTAGCTCCTAGCGGGGCAGATACGCAGTATTTT,CASSVAPSGADTQYF,TRBV9,NA,TRBJ2-3,TRBD2
TGTGCCAGCAGCAAAATCTCGGATACGCAGTATTTT,CASSKISDTQYF,TRBV21-1,NA,TRBJ2-3,NA
TGTGCCAGCAGCGGCCCGACAGGGGGCTACAATGAGCAGTTCTTC,CASSGPTGGYNEQFF,TRBV5-4,once,TRBJ2-1,TRBD1
TGTGCCAGCAGCCTCCGACTAGTGGGAGATACGCAGTATTTT,CASSLRLVGDTQYF,TRBV13,few,TRBJ2-3,NA
TGTGCCAGCAGCTGGGACAGCTACGAGCAGTACTTC,CASSWDSYEQYF,TRBV14,NA,TRBJ2-7,TRBD1
TGTGCCAGCAGTTACTACCCGGTGGGGCAGAACTATGGCTACACCTTC,CASSYYPVGQNYGYTF,TRBV6-5,NA,TRBJ1-2,NA
TGCGCCAGCCTCGGGGGGGGGCTGAACACTGAAGCTTTCTTT,CASLGGGLNTEAFF,TRBV5-1,NA,TRBJ1-1,NA
TGCGCCAGCAGCTTGAGGGCAGGGGATCAGCCCCAGCATTTT,CASSLRAGDQPQHF,TRBV5-1,NA,TRBJ1-5,NA